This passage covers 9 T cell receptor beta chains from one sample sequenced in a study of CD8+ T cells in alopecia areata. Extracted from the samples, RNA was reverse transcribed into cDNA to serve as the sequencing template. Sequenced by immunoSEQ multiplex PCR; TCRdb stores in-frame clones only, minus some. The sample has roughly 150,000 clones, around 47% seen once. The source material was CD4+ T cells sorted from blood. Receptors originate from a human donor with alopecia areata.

Here the CDR3 reads CASSDHPVRTDTQYF. The DNA of the CDR3 is TGTGCCAGCAGTGACCACCCTGTTAGAACAGATACGCAGTATTTT. The chain has TRBV25-1 and TRBJ2-3, with D uncertain. Germline values: CDR1 MGHDK, CDR2 SYGVNS. The CDR3 consists of 15 residues. The V end lost 3 bases, the J end lost 3 bases, and 13 bases lay between the germline ends. Using reference TRBV25-1 and TRBJ2-3 for the parts outside the CDR3, the full variable domain is EADIYQTPRYLVIGTGKKITLECSQTMGHDKMYWYQQDPGMELHLIHYSYGVNSTEKGDLSSESTVSRIRTEHFPLTLESARPSHTSQYLCASSDHPVRTDTQYFGPGTRLTVL.

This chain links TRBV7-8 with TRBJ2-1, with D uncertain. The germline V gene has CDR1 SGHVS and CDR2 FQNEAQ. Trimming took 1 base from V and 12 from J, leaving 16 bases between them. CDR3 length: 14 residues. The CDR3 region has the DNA TGTGCCAGCAGCTTAGATGGGCTAGTAAAGTGGCAGTTCTTC. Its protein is CASSLDGLVKWQFF.

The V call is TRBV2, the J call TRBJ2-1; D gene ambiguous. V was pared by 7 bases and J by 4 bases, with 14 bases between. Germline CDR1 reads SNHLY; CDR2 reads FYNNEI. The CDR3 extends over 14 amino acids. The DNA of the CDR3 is TGTGCCAGCACCCTGGAGAGGATTTACAATGAGCAGTTCTTC. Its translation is CASTLERIYNEQFF.

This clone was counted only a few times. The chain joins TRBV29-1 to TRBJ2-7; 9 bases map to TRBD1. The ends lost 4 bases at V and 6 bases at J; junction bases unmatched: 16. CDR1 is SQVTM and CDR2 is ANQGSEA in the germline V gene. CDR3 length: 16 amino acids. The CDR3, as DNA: TGCAGCGTTGCTGGAAGTTCGACAGGGGGGACTTCCGAGCAGTACTTC. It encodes CSVAGSSTGGTSEQYF.

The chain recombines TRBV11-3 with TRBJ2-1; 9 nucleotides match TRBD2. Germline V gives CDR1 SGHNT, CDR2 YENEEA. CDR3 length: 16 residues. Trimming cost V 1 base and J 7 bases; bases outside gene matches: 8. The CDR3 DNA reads TGTGCCAGCAGCTTAGGTGATAGCGGGAGTAATAATGAGCAGTTCTTC. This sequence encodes CASSLGDSGSNNEQFF.

The CDR3 sequence is CASSRPGGYGYTF. The CDR3 DNA sequence: TGTGCCAGCAGTCGACCTGGTGGGTATGGCTACACCTTC. The chain combines TRBV6-5 with TRBJ1-2, with D uncertain. The V and J ends lost 5 bases and 5 bases respectively, with 12 bases between them. There are 13 residues in the CDR3. Germline loops: CDR1 MNHEY, CDR2 SVGAGI.

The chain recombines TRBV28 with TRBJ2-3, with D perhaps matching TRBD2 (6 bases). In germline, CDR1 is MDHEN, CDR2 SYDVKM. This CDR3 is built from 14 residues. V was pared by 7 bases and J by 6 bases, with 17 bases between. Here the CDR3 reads CASNTIRDWDTQYF. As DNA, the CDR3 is TGTGCCAGCAATACGATCCGGGACTGGGATACGCAGTATTTT.

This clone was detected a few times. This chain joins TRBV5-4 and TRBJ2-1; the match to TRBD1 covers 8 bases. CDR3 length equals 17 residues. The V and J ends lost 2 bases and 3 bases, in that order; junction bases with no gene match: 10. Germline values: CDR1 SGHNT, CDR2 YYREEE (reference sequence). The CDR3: CASSFPLGDRYYNEQFF. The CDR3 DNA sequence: TGTGCCAGCAGCTTCCCTTTGGGGGACAGGTACTACAATGAGCAGTTCTTC.

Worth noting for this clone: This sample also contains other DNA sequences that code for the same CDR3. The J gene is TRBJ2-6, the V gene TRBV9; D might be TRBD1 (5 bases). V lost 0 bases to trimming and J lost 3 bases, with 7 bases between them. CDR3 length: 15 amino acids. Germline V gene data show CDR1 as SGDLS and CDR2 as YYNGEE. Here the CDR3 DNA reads TGTGCCAGCAGCGTAGGGGGCAGTGGGGCCAACGTCCTGACTTTC. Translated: CASSVGGSGANVLTF.